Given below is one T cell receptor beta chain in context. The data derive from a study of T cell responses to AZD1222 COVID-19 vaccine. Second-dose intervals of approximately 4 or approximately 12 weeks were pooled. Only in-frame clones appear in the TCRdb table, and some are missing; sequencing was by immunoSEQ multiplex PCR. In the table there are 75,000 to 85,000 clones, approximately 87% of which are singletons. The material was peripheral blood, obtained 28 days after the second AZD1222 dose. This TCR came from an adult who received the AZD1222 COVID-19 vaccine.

The CDR3: CASRPLGHTGELFF. In nucleotides, the CDR3 is TGTGCCAGCCGGCCACTAGGTCACACCGGGGAGCTGTTTTTT. The rearrangement joins TRBV19 to TRBJ2-2; maybe TRBD2 (5 bases). V gave up 9 bases and J gave up 3 bases, with 14 bases separating them. CDR1 and CDR2 from the germline V gene are LNHDA and SQIVND (reference sequence). CDR3 length equals 14 residues.